This T cell receptor (beta chain) was retrieved from a study of T cell changes during pregnancy in multiple sclerosis. V lost 7 bases and J 3 bases, leaving 16 bases between the germline ends. Germline assignment: CDR1 LNHDA and CDR2 SQIVND (reference sequence). CDR3 length: 14 residues. Repertoires were generated with immunoSEQ multiplex PCR, while TCRdb's copy carries only in-frame clones and drops some. The data hold more than 55,000 clones, with roughly nine tenths observed a single time. The source was peripheral blood, collected in the third trimester of pregnancy. The V gene is TRBV19, the J gene TRBJ2-7, with a possible D match to TRBD2 (5 bases). The TCR originated in a female donor in good health, enrolled as a control in a pregnancy study. CDR3 sequence: CASKMRAQFYEQYF. For the CDR3, the DNA is TGTGCCAGTAAGATGCGGGCCCAATTCTACGAGCAGTACTTC. The variable domain in full, completed from reference TRBV19 and TRBJ2-7, reads DGGITQSPKYLFRKEGQNVTLSCEQNLNHDAMYWYRQDPGQGLRLIYYSQIVNDFQKGDIAEGYSVSREKKESFPLTVTSAQKNPTAFYLCASKMRAQFYEQYFGPGTRLTVT.